This is a list of T cell receptor beta chains from one sample in a study of blood T cell repertoires in COVID-19. The assay was immunoSEQ multiplex PCR, and TCRdb's table has in-frame clones only and misses some. Here the sample spans hundreds of thousands of clones, around four fifths being singletons. The sequenced sample was peripheral blood. All receptors derive from a woman aged 45-60 years with active or convalescent COVID-19. The CDR3 runs from the conserved cysteine through the conserved F or W. A D gene is named only where the DNA matches it firmly. A row's size may be missing; if present it is once, few, many or a size class.

d_gene,len,v_gene,abundance,j_gene,CDR3aa,CDR3nt
TRBD1,14,TRBV27,NA,TRBJ1-1,CASSFDRGSTEAFF,TGTGCCAGCAGTTTCGACAGGGGTAGCACTGAAGCTTTCTTT
NA,14,TRBV5-1,NA,TRBJ2-1,CASRQTSSYNEQFF,TGCGCCAGCAGACAGACCAGCTCCTACAATGAGCAGTTCTTC
NA,15,TRBV18,NA,TRBJ1-2,CASSPPSSDSYGYTF,TGTGCCAGCTCACCACCTTCATCAGATTCGTATGGCTACACCTTC
NA,14,TRBV18,NA,TRBJ1-5,CASSSGGGNQPQHF,TGTGCCAGCTCATCGGGGGGGGGCAATCAGCCCCAGCATTTT
NA,15,TRBV9,once,TRBJ2-2,CASSVDRLNTGELFF,TGTGCCAGCAGCGTAGACCGACTAAACACCGGGGAGCTGTTTTTT
TRBD2,17,TRBV5-1,NA,TRBJ2-5,CASSLRVYSGVNGTQYF,TGCGCCAGCAGCCTCAGGGTTTACAGCGGGGTAAATGGTACCCAGTACTTC
TRBD2,16,TRBV7-6,NA,TRBJ2-2,CASSAGLAANTGELFF,TGTGCCAGCAGCGCCGGACTAGCGGCGAACACCGGGGAGCTGTTTTTT
NA,13,TRBV28,once,TRBJ2-1,CASSPGTYNEQFF,TGTGCCAGCAGCCCAGGGACCTACAATGAGCAGTTCTTC
NA,14,TRBV7-8,NA,TRBJ1-5,CASSPDRPDQPQHF,TGTGCCAGCAGCCCCGACAGGCCGGATCAGCCCCAGCATTTT
TRBD1,14,TRBV4-1,NA,TRBJ1-1,CASRFTGGNTEAFF,TGCGCCAGCAGATTCACAGGGGGGAACACTGAAGCTTTCTTT
TRBD2,18,TRBV5-1,NA,TRBJ2-3,CASSLGRLAGDRTDTQYF,TGCGCCAGCAGCTTGGGACGACTAGCGGGAGACAGAACAGATACGCAGTATTTT
NA,16,TRBV28,NA,TRBJ2-7,CASTNRARGASYEQYF,TGTGCCAGCACGAATAGGGCCCGGGGAGCCTCCTACGAGCAGTACTTC
NA,18,TRBV28,NA,TRBJ2-5,CASSSPPGGPGTLETQYF,TGTGCCAGCAGTTCCCCTCCCGGGGGTCCGGGTACGTTGGAGACCCAGTACTTC
TRBD1,18,TRBV6-1,NA,TRBJ1-4,CASSEAGWGGQGNEKLFF,TGTGCCAGCAGTGAAGCGGGATGGGGTGGACAGGGGAATGAAAAACTGTTTTTT
NA,16,TRBV30,NA,TRBJ2-2,CAWSVMRLANTGELFF,TGTGCCTGGAGTGTTATGCGACTAGCGAACACCGGGGAGCTGTTTTTT
NA,14,TRBV5-8,NA,TRBJ1-5,CASSFFLSNQPQHF,TGTGCCAGCAGCTTCTTTCTTAGCAATCAGCCCCAGCATTTT
TRBD1,15,TRBV3-1/TRBV3-2,NA,TRBJ2-2,CASSQATGYTGELFF,TGTGCCAGCAGCCAGGCGACAGGGTACACCGGGGAGCTGTTTTTT
TRBD1,15,TRBV4-1,NA,TRBJ2-7,CASSPSGQGNYEQYF,TGCGCCAGCAGCCCCTCGGGACAGGGAAACTACGAGCAGTACTTC
NA,16,TRBV4-1,NA,TRBJ2-1,CASSHDPGVPYNEQFF,TGCGCCAGCAGCCACGACCCAGGGGTCCCCTACAATGAGCAGTTCTTC
NA,14,TRBV10-1,NA,TRBJ2-3,CASSEGPRADTQYF,TGCGCCAGCAGTGAGGGGCCTCGAGCAGATACGCAGTATTTT
TRBD2,15,TRBV27,NA,TRBJ2-1,CASSLGTSSYNEQFF,TGTGCCAGCAGTTTGGGGACTAGCTCCTACAATGAGCAGTTCTTC
TRBD2,15,TRBV27,NA,TRBJ2-1,CASSATSGPYNEQFF,TGTGCCAGCAGTGCAACTAGCGGCCCTTACAATGAGCAGTTCTTC
TRBD1,15,TRBV5-1,NA,TRBJ1-6,CASSLGDRDHSPLHF,TGCGCCAGCAGCTTGGGGGACAGGGATCATTCACCCCTCCACTTT
NA,13,TRBV12-3/TRBV12-4,once,TRBJ2-1,CASSLGRQGRQFF,TGTGCCAGCAGTTTAGGCCGCCAGGGGCGGCAGTTCTTC
NA,18,TRBV3-1/TRBV3-2,NA,TRBJ1-6,CASSPSADGILVNSPLHF,TGTGCCAGCAGCCCTAGTGCCGACGGGATACTCGTTAATTCACCCCTCCACTTT
TRBD2,15,TRBV28,NA,TRBJ2-5,CASRTSGSGQETQYF,TGTGCCAGCAGAACTAGCGGGAGTGGCCAAGAGACCCAGTACTTC
TRBD1,15,TRBV18,few,TRBJ1-3,CASSPGTGSGNTIYF,TGTGCCAGCTCACCAGGGACAGGGTCCGGAAACACCATATATTTT
TRBD2,15,TRBV3-1/TRBV3-2,NA,TRBJ2-7,CASSHGSSGSYEQYF,TGTGCCAGCAGCCATGGTTCTAGCGGATCCTACGAGCAGTACTTC
NA,16,TRBV4-1,once,TRBJ2-3,CASSGATGAGGDTQYF,TGCGCCAGCAGCGGCGCTACAGGGGCGGGGGGAGATACGCAGTATTTT
TRBD2,13,TRBV7-9,NA,TRBJ2-7,CASSGLAAYEQYF,TGTGCCAGCAGCGGACTAGCGGCCTACGAGCAGTACTTC
TRBD1,13,TRBV3-1/TRBV3-2,NA,TRBJ1-2,CASSPDRNYGYTF,TGTGCCAGCAGCCCGGACAGGAACTATGGCTACACCTTC
NA,16,TRBV28,NA,TRBJ1-1,CASSFRARRPWTEAFF,TGTGCCAGCAGTTTTAGGGCGAGGAGGCCGTGGACTGAAGCTTTCTTT
TRBD1,15,TRBV18,NA,TRBJ2-7,CASSFAGTGGYEQYF,TGTGCCAGCTCCTTCGCAGGGACAGGGGGATACGAGCAGTACTTC
TRBD1,15,TRBV2,few,TRBJ2-2,CASTGTGGDTGELFF,TGTGCCAGCACCGGGACAGGGGGAGACACCGGGGAGCTGTTTTTT
NA,13,TRBV7-2,NA,TRBJ1-2,CASSSVQVGGYTF,TGTGCCAGCAGCTCCGTACAGGTGGGGGGCTACACCTTC
TRBD1,13,TRBV5-8,NA,TRBJ1-2,CASSLRGTVGYTF,TGTGCCAGCAGCTTGAGGGGGACAGTTGGCTACACCTTC
NA,15,TRBV2,NA,TRBJ2-7,CASSGVGRNSYEQYF,TGTGCCAGCAGTGGGGTGGGGCGAAACTCCTACGAGCAGTACTTC
NA,15,TRBV2,NA,TRBJ1-5,CASSLEQGGDQPQHF,TGTGCCAGCAGTCTCGAACAGGGAGGGGATCAGCCCCAGCATTTT
TRBD2,19,TRBV11-2,NA,TRBJ2-1,CASSLEGLAAESSYNEQFF,TGTGCCAGCAGCTTAGAGGGACTAGCGGCCGAAAGCTCCTACAATGAGCAGTTCTTC
NA,16,TRBV3-1/TRBV3-2,NA,TRBJ1-6,CASSQAKRGRGSPLHF,TGTGCCAGCAGCCAGGCAAAAAGGGGCCGAGGTTCACCCCTCCACTTT
TRBD1,18,TRBV2,NA,TRBJ1-5,CASSMTGWAFSGNQPQHF,TGTGCCAGCAGCATGACAGGGTGGGCTTTTTCGGGCAATCAGCCCCAGCATTTT
TRBD2,16,TRBV18,NA,TRBJ2-2,CASSLQSASGAGELFF,TGTGCCAGCTCACTACAGTCGGCTAGCGGGGCCGGGGAGCTGTTTTTT
NA,16,TRBV10-3,NA,TRBJ2-3,CAISEYERASTDTQYF,TGTGCCATCAGTGAGTATGAGAGAGCTAGCACAGATACGCAGTATTTT
NA,16,TRBV6-6,NA,TRBJ2-4,CASSYEGGVAKNIQYF,TGTGCCAGCAGTTACGAGGGGGGGGTAGCCAAAAACATTCAGTACTTC
NA,13,TRBV2,NA,TRBJ1-1,CASQRGMNTEAFF,TGTGCCAGCCAAAGGGGGATGAACACTGAAGCTTTCTTT
TRBD1,15,TRBV9,NA,TRBJ1-1,CASSVGTGPYTEAFF,TGTGCCAGCAGCGTAGGGACAGGGCCCTACACTGAAGCTTTCTTT
NA,14,TRBV7-8,NA,TRBJ1-5,CASSLGRINQPQHF,TGTGCCAGCAGCTTAGGGCGGATAAATCAGCCCCAGCATTTT
NA,15,TRBV28,NA,TRBJ1-4,CASSLHNSGNEKLFF,TGTGCCAGCAGTCTTCACAATTCGGGTAATGAAAAACTGTTTTTT
TRBD2,16,TRBV3-1/TRBV3-2,NA,TRBJ2-5,CASSAGTRSNQETQYF,TGTGCCAGCAGCGCCGGGACTAGGAGTAATCAAGAGACCCAGTACTTC
TRBD1,14,TRBV10-3,NA,TRBJ1-6,CAISDRGDDSPLHF,TGTGCCATCAGCGACAGGGGAGACGATTCACCCCTCCACTTT
TRBD2,14,TRBV2,NA,TRBJ2-5,CASSEVAGGETQYF,TGTGCCAGCAGTGAGGTAGCGGGAGGAGAGACCCAGTACTTC
NA,13,TRBV18,NA,TRBJ1-3,CASSPAGGNTIYF,TGTGCCAGCTCACCCGCAGGTGGAAACACCATATATTTT
NA,16,TRBV15,NA,TRBJ2-1,CATSRVRGDPGYEQFF,TGTGCCACCAGCAGAGTTAGGGGTGATCCTGGGTATGAGCAGTTCTTC
NA,13,TRBV7-8,NA,TRBJ1-5,CASSLAYNQPQHF,TGTGCCAGCAGCTTAGCATATAATCAGCCCCAGCATTTT
NA,15,TRBV18,NA,TRBJ2-2,CASSPAADNTGELFF,TGTGCCAGCTCACCAGCGGCAGACAACACCGGGGAGCTGTTTTTT
TRBD2,16,TRBV2,NA,TRBJ2-1,CASRIFATSGTNEQFF,TGTGCCAGCAGGATTTTCGCGACTAGCGGGACAAATGAGCAGTTCTTC
TRBD1,16,TRBV15,NA,TRBJ1-5,CATSPTLDRGGQPQHF,TGTGCCACCAGCCCCACCCTTGACAGGGGAGGTCAGCCCCAGCATTTT